This T cell receptor beta chain was retrieved from a study of blood T cell repertoires in COVID-19 (dated by TCRdb to between 2020 and 2021). Describing the broader study: Samples covering the acute and convalescent phases of COVID-19 were provided by collaborators in the United States, Italy and Spain. The material from the prospective study consisted of cDNA or gDNA derived from T cells, B-cell-depleted T cells, or PBMCs. Subjects who had been exposed to COVID-19, were actively infected with it, or had recovered from it provided the deeply sampled blood TCRbeta repertoires that made up the dataset. A freely available public database, intended as a resource for researchers studying the immune response to SARS-CoV-2, is where the repertoires were released. Samples were obtained from the ongoing ImmuneRACE study (first 160 participants) and from over a thousand subjects provided by 6 global collaborators. Sample metadata almost always included a de-identified subject ID, COVID-19 status, age in years and sex. Where available, HLA class I and class II types were obtained from metadata supplied by the sample provider rather than from assay-based typing.

Whole blood was collected in K2EDTA tubes by collaborating institutions according to the institutions' own protocols. For TCRbeta analysis, collaborators shipped samples in one of three forms: frozen whole blood, isolated PBMCs, or DNA extracted from either of those sample types. Paper-wide results and their limitations: Clinical and demographic metadata were provided uncurated, with the amount varying by source and participant.

The CDR3 spans 14 residues, from the cysteine through the phenylalanine. Of all the DNA, just the CDR3 is kept, 42 bases in frame from base 1. The junction shows trimming of 3 bases on V and 3 bases on J, plus 8 bases between the germline ends. Based on the germline V gene, the CDR1 and CDR2 sequences are SGHTA and FQGNSA. TCRbeta CDR3 regions were amplified from genomic DNA using the immunoSEQ Assay, a bias-controlled multiplex PCR. As for the authors' bioinformatics: Nucleated cell counts per sample were estimated from amplification of reference gene primers within the assay. To quantify the absolute abundance of each unique TCRbeta CDR3 rearrangement, sequence reads were collapsed and filtered. For each sample, productive Simpson clonality was calculated by taking the square root of Simpson's diversity index across productive rearrangements. What TCRdb holds here is the immuneACCESS table cut down to in-frame rearrangements. Part of the clones is not present; checked against another copy, under half of the missing clones reflect an unresolved V gene, and the others are unexplained. D and trimming were read from the DNA, whereas the V and J calls and clone size are those reported in that table. This sample lists around 83,000 clones; more than 75% were detected once. Of the sample, around 15% is held by the ten largest clones.

With regard to this clone: It has no known antigen specificity. One base away there is no much larger clone; base qualities are not given.

The sample comprised peripheral blood. The chain is made from TRBV7-2 and TRBJ2-2; TRBD2 is a weak D gene call, 6 bases matching. The clonotype comes from a woman between 65 and 79 years old with acute or convalescent COVID-19. In nucleotides, the sequence is TGTGCCAGCAGCTTTAGCGGATACACCGGGGAGCTGTTTTTT. Translated, it reads CASSFSGYTGELFF. The reference TRBV7-2 and TRBJ2-2 proteins fill in what lies around the CDR3, so the full variable domain reads GAGVSQSPSNKVTEKGKDVELRCDPISGHTALYWYRQSLGQGLEFLIYFQGNSAPDKSGLPSDRFSAERTGGSVSTLTIQRTQQEDSAVYLCASSFSGYTGELFFGEGSRLTVL.